This TCR beta chain emerged from a study of Graves' ophthalmopathy and Graves' hyperthyroidism. The CDR3 has 14 residues. V dropped 9 bases and J dropped 1 base, with 10 bases sitting between them. Germline CDR1 is MNHEY and CDR2 is SMNVEV (reference sequence). This clonotype was observed many times. TCR beta CDR3 regions were amplified from RNA transcripts. First-round RT-PCR used HTBI primers; second-round multiplex PCR followed. One entry per CDR3 protein, called by TCRdb with MiXCR from the multiplex PCR reads. The profile covers a few hundred thousand distinct CDR3 sequences, with about 16% appearing a single time and 5.5% to 7% taken by the ten largest.

Material: peripheral blood. V and J are TRBV27 and TRBJ1-6; the D gene is possibly TRBD1 (6 bases). The clonotype was recovered from a woman under 30 with stable Graves' hyperthyroidism. The CDR3 loop is CASARGSYNSPLHF. In nucleotides, the CDR3 is TGTGCCAGTGCCAGGGGATCCTATAATTCACCCCTCCACTTT.